Presented here are 27 T cell receptor beta chains from one specimen sequenced in a study of cytomegalovirus exposure and HLA in healthy donors. 13 Jbeta primers and 60 Vbeta primers were used for the PCR. Some clones are missing from TCRdb's copy, which holds only in-frame ones; the method was immunoSEQ multiplex PCR. The sample has 85,000 to 130,000 clones, 75% to 80% seen once. The sample comprised PBMCs. The receptors here all came from a man aged 55 to 69 in good health and CMV-seropositive.

The chain joins TRBV15 to TRBJ2-7; 7 bases match TRBD1. The germline gives CDR1 LNHNV, CDR2 YYDKDF (reference sequence). This CDR3 comprises 14 residues. V gave up 1 base and J gave up 3 bases; unmatched junction bases: 3. CDR3 sequence: CATSRAGTDYEQYF. DNA for the CDR3: TGTGCCACCAGCAGAGCCGGGACAGACTACGAGCAGTACTTC. Full variable domain (remainder filled in from reference TRBV15 and TRBJ2-7): DAMVIQNPRYQVTQFGKPVTLSCSQTLNHNVMYWYQQKSSQAPKLLFHYYDKDFNNEADTPDNFQSRRPNTSFCFLDIRSPGLGDTAMYLCATSRAGTDYEQYFGPGTRLTVT.

V gene TRBV6-5 combines with J gene TRBJ2-1, with a tentative D call TRBD1 (5 bases). Germline V gene lookup returns CDR1 MNHEY and CDR2 SVGAGI. V gave up 2 bases and J gave up 10 bases, with 12 bases separating them. CDR3 length equals 13 residues. CDR3 DNA sequence: TGTGCCAGCAGTTACGTGGGGCCTCGCGAGCAGTTCTTC. The encoded protein is CASSYVGPREQFF.

The rearrangement links TRBV5-1 to TRBJ2-7; 9 bases agree with TRBD1. The V gene's germline CDR1 is SGHRS and CDR2 YFSETQ. This CDR3 contains 15 residues. Trimming cost V 4 bases and J 1 base; bases outside gene matches: 6. CDR3 DNA sequence: TGCGCCAGCAGCGACCGGGACAGGGCTTCCTACGAGCAGTACTTC. This sequence encodes CASSDRDRASYEQYF.

V gene TRBV16 combines with J gene TRBJ1-2; the D is unclear. The germline V gene has CDR1 KGHSY and CDR2 FQNENV. The germline V and J ends were trimmed by 4 bases and 7 bases, with 13 bases remaining between them. There are 13 residues in the CDR3. CDR3 residues: CASSLAGDGGYTF. In DNA form, the CDR3 reads TGTGCCAGCAGCCTTGCCGGAGACGGTGGCTACACCTTC.

This rearrangement joins TRBV18 to TRBJ1-1; TRBD1 matches 7 bases. With 1 base clipped from V and 3 bases from J, the junction kept 2 bases outside the gene matches. CDR1 and CDR2 (germline): KGHSH, LQKENI. The CDR3 consists of 14 residues. CDR3 residues: CASSPRQGYTEAFF. The CDR3, as DNA: TGTGCCAGCTCACCACGACAGGGCTACACTGAAGCTTTCTTT.

This clone was counted once. The chain employs TRBV7-7 and TRBJ1-1; D remains unclear. Germline V gene data show CDR1 as SSHAT and CDR2 as FNYEAQ (reference sequence). There are 13 residues in the CDR3. With 5 bases removed from V and 5 bases from J, the gap between germline ends came to 12 bases. The CDR3, as DNA: TGTGCCAGCAGCCCTCGACTCGGGACTGAAGCTTTCTTT. Protein sequence: CASSPRLGTEAFF. The full variable domain, completed using reference TRBV7-7 and TRBJ1-1, is GAGVSQSPRYKVTKRGQDVTLRCDPISSHATLYWYQQALGQGPEFLTYFNYEAQPDKSGLPSDRFSAERPEGSISTLTIQRTEQRDSAMYRCASSPRLGTEAFFGQGTRLTVV.

V gene TRBV19 combines with J gene TRBJ1-4; unclear D gene. The CDR3 covers 14 residues. The V and J ends lost 5 bases and 8 bases respectively, with 15 bases between them. Germline V lookup: CDR1 LNHDA, CDR2 SQIVND (reference sequence). DNA of the CDR3: TGTGCCAGTAGTCCCGGGGTCCTTGAGGAAAAACTGTTTTTT. Amino acids: CASSPGVLEEKLFF.

The chain carries TRBV5-1 and TRBJ2-2; no clear D. The CDR3 runs 13 residues. Germline V gene data show CDR1 as SGHRS and CDR2 as YFSETQ. Trimming pared 4 bases from V and 8 bases from J, leaving 12 bases between. The CDR3 reads CASSPTRPGELFF. CDR3 nucleotide sequence: TGCGCCAGCAGCCCGACAAGGCCAGGGGAGCTGTTTTTT.

This clone was recorded a few times. CDR3 nucleotide sequence: TGTGCCAGCAGTCCGGACAGGGATAATCAGCCCCAGCATTTT. Protein: CASSPDRDNQPQHF. The chain has TRBV7-2 and TRBJ1-5; 8 bases are a match to TRBD1. CDR1 is SGHTA, CDR2 FQGNSA, per germline. This CDR3 has 14 residues. The V segment lost 6 bases and the J segment 4 bases; nucleotides outside the gene matches: 5.

J is TRBJ2-1 and V is TRBV29-1; D is unresolved. Germline assignment: CDR1 SQVTM and CDR2 ANQGSEA. Trimming left V 5 bases short and J 7 bases short, with 9 bases between. This CDR3 has 11 residues. CDR3 coding DNA: TGCAGCGTTCTAGGTGGTAATGAGCAGTTCTTC. Translating it yields CSVLGGNEQFF.

The V gene is TRBV7-9, the J gene TRBJ2-7; D remains unclear. V lost 1 base and J lost 0, with 7 bases in between. The CDR3 runs to 14 residues. Germline values: CDR1 SEHNR, CDR2 FQNEAQ (reference sequence). The CDR3 region is CASSLGEVSYEQYF. The CDR3 DNA reads as TGTGCCAGCAGCTTAGGTGAGGTCTCCTACGAGCAGTACTTC.

The J gene is TRBJ2-7, the V gene TRBV5-4; a possible D gene is TRBD2 (5 bases). The ends were cut back, 4 bases at V and 7 bases at J, with 18 bases in the middle. The V gene's germline CDR1 is SGHNT and CDR2 YYREEE (reference sequence). The CDR3 is made up of 14 amino acids. CDR3 residues: CASSPQMKREEQYF. CDR3 nucleotide sequence: TGTGCCAGCAGCCCCCAGATGAAACGGGAAGAGCAGTACTTC.

CDR3 nucleotide sequence: TGTGCCAGCAGGGCCGGACAGGGCGGGCTTCAGCCCCAGCATTTT. Protein product: CASRAGQGGLQPQHF. This sequence joins TRBV28 and TRBJ1-5; 8 bases fit TRBD1. Unmatched junction bases numbered 10, after V lost 6 bases and J lost 6 bases. The V gene's germline CDR1 is MDHEN and CDR2 SYDVKM. The CDR3 is 15 amino acids.

The rearrangement joins TRBV18 to TRBJ2-7, with D possibly matching TRBD1 (6 bases). V lost 6 bases, J lost 4 bases, and 19 bases lay in between. The V gene's germline CDR1 is KGHSH and CDR2 LQKENI. This CDR3 spans 15 amino acids. DNA of the CDR3: TGTGCCAGCTCCCCGGGGCAGGGGACGGGGTACGAGCAGTACTTC. Encoded protein: CASSPGQGTGYEQYF.

The chain links TRBV6-5 to TRBJ2-2; D is perhaps TRBD2 (6 bases). There are 15 residues in the CDR3. Germline V gives CDR1 MNHEY, CDR2 SVGAGI. V was clipped by 6 bases and J by 3 bases, with 14 bases between them. The chain's CDR3 is CASRTTGLYTGELFF. Written as DNA, the CDR3 is TGTGCCAGCAGGACCACTGGACTATACACCGGGGAGCTGTTTTTT.

The chain carries TRBV11-2 and TRBJ1-6; D is possibly TRBD1 (6 bases). Germline CDR1 is SGHAT and CDR2 is FQNNGV. CDR3 length: 14 amino acids. V lost 4 bases and J 10 bases, leaving 14 bases between the germline ends. The CDR3 region has the DNA TGTGCCAGCAGCTCGACAGGCTTTGGGTCACCCCTCCACTTT. Translating it yields CASSSTGFGSPLHF.

The rearrangement uses TRBV13 and TRBJ1-2; D is perhaps TRBD1 (6 bases). V dropped 5 bases and J dropped 2 bases, with 15 bases sitting between them. Germline CDR1 PRHDT, CDR2 FYEKMQ (reference sequence). The CDR3 covers 15 residues. The CDR3 DNA follows: TGTGCCAGCAGCCAATCACAGGGAGCGAACTATGGCTACACCTTC. Encoded protein: CASSQSQGANYGYTF.

J is TRBJ2-7 and V is TRBV19; D perhaps matches TRBD2 (5 bases). Germline-derived CDR1 and CDR2 are LNHDA and SQIVND (reference sequence). V was shortened by 3 bases and J by 4 bases, with 13 bases between the two germline ends. The CDR3 is 14 amino acids. DNA of the CDR3: TGTGCCAGTAGTATCGAGGGAGTGAGGTACGAGCAGTACTTC. Its protein product is CASSIEGVRYEQYF.

The count of this clone is one. CDR3 nucleotide sequence: TGCAGCGTTCCCAGGGGTGCAGCTTCCCGGGATACGCAGTATTTT. It specifies CSVPRGAASRDTQYF. The gene calls are TRBV29-1 and TRBJ2-3; perhaps TRBD1 as D (6 bases). Trimming shortened V by 5 bases and J by 6 bases, and 21 bases separated the two germline ends. The CDR3 is 15 residues long. The germline CDR1 and CDR2 sequences are SQVTM and ANQGSEA.

The rearrangement joins TRBV19 to TRBJ1-3; D remains ambiguous. CDR1 LNHDA and CDR2 SQIVND come from the germline V gene (reference sequence). The CDR3 has 14 residues. V was cut by 9 bases and J by 2 bases, with 14 bases left in between. The CDR3 DNA follows: TGTGCCAGCAGGAGGGCATCGACTGGAAACACCATATATTTT. It yields the protein CASRRASTGNTIYF.

CDR3: CASSGGTEKVEQYF. In DNA form, the CDR3 reads TGTGCCAGCAGCGGGGGGACGGAGAAGGTCGAGCAGTACTTC. The chain employs TRBV5-4 and TRBJ2-7; weak D call: TRBD2 (6 bases). V lost 4 bases and J 6 bases, leaving 17 bases between the germline ends. The CDR3 has 14 amino acids. CDR1 and CDR2 from the germline V gene are SGHNT and YYREEE (reference sequence).

J is TRBJ1-2 and V is TRBV2; no firm D call. V was pared by 7 bases and J by 5 bases, with 17 bases between. Germline V gene sequence: CDR1 SNHLY, CDR2 FYNNEI. This CDR3 comprises 14 residues. The CDR3, as DNA: TGTGCCAGCAAGACGGAGGAAGGGAGATATGGCTACACCTTC. Encoded protein: CASKTEEGRYGYTF.

This clone came up many times. The genes are TRBV6-1 and TRBJ1-1; D is perhaps TRBD1 (5 bases). CDR1 is MNHNS, CDR2 SASEGT, per germline. The CDR3 runs to 15 residues. V was clipped by 1 base and J by 1 base, with 10 bases between them. Written as DNA, the CDR3 is TGTGCCAGCAGTGAAGATCCGGGGGGGAACACTGAAGCTTTCTTT. Protein: CASSEDPGGNTEAFF.

V usage is TRBV7-6 and J usage is TRBJ1-4; D is undetermined. The V gene's germline CDR1 is SGHVS and CDR2 FNYEAQ. This CDR3 spans 13 amino acids. V was cut by 5 bases and J by 5 bases, with 9 bases left in between. In DNA form, the CDR3 reads TGTGCCAGCAGCCGAGGGCTCAATGAAAAACTGTTTTTT. The encoded protein is CASSRGLNEKLFF. The whole variable domain, filled in from reference TRBV7-6 and TRBJ1-4, reads GAGVSQSPRYKVTKRGQDVALRCDPISGHVSLYWYRQALGQGPEFLTYFNYEAQQDKSGLPNDRFSAERPEGSISTLTIQRTEQRDSAMYRCASSRGLNEKLFFGSGTQLSVL.

The table lists this clone with a count of one. The chain links TRBV7-8 to TRBJ2-2, with TRBD1 as a possible D gene (6 bases). This CDR3 region has 17 residues. Looked up from germline, CDR1 is SGHVS and CDR2 is FQNEAQ. Trimming removed 0 bases from V and 4 bases from J, with 15 bases in between. The CDR3 spells CASSLASIRGITGELFF. The CDR3 bases are TGTGCCAGCAGCTTAGCGTCAATCAGGGGTATCACCGGGGAGCTGTTTTTT.

With regard to this clone: The junction and the germline gene differ at one end; a read error may be behind it. The gene calls are TRBV7-2 and TRBJ1-4, with D perhaps matching TRBD1 (6 bases). CDR3 size: 14 residues. Germline CDR1 is SGHTA and CDR2 is FQGNSA. In DNA, the CDR3 is TGTGCCAGCAGCTGGACAGTTCTTAATGAAAAACTGTTGTTT. Amino acid sequence: CASSWTVLNEKLLF.

The CDR3 DNA reads as TGTGCCAGCACTCAGGGTTCTGGAAACACCATATATTTT. This sequence encodes CASTQGSGNTIYF. The rearrangement joins TRBV6-6 to TRBJ1-3, with a possible D match to TRBD1 (5 bases). Trimming left V 7 bases short and J 1 base short, with 8 bases between. The CDR3 sequence is 13 residues long. Germline V gene data show CDR1 as MNHNY and CDR2 as SVGAGI (reference sequence).